This T cell receptor (beta chain) was identified in a study of early T cells in non-severe SARS-CoV-2 infection. About the research overall: Sequenced material consisted of bulk RNA (from unsorted whole blood), and chains were unpaired.

Regarding the study as a whole: Missing private and CD4 specificities, VDJdb matching favored anti-spike CD8 responses.

In this sample, this clonotype turned up a few times. Its antigen is as yet unknown. Trimming stripped 6 bases from V and 0 bases from J, with 15 bases between. The CDR3 contains 15 residues. Germline values: CDR1 DFQATT, CDR2 SNEGSKA (reference sequence). Each CDR3 protein is one row after TCRdb ran MiXCR on the 5' RACE reads. The profile covers 56,000 or so distinct CDR3 sequences, with over 13% appearing a single time and roughly 4.3% taken by the ten largest. This rearrangement joins TRBV20-1 to TRBJ1-3, with unresolved D. The TCR was taken from an adult who was a healthcare worker with PCR-confirmed SARS-CoV-2 infection or an uninfected control (not recorded which). Sequenced material: whole blood, taken at baseline. The CDR3 region has the DNA TGCAGTGCCCTTTGGGCCGGCGGCTCTGGAAACACCATATATTTT. It codes for CSALWAGGSGNTIYF.